This TCR beta chain comes out of a study of Ad26.COV2.S vaccination and SARS-CoV-2 variants. Study as a whole: Into the muscle, Ad26.COV2.S was dosed once or twice, 56 days apart.

Comments on this clone: What it recognizes is unknown.

TCRdb's table, derived via immunoSEQ multiplex PCR, lists solely in-frame clones and lacks some. Of about 350,000 clones in the sample, less than 90% are singletons; the top ten hold around 5.8%. Findings and caveats of the study: Participants in the vaccine arm had higher spike-specific TCR breadth; placebo recipients had lower.

Treatment indicated: 15 to 20 received Ad26.COV2.S at low or high dose, single or two shots; five or six received placebo; per-sample allocation not given. Day 63 after the first injection of vaccine or placebo was the sampling time. At a Boston site, the person donating was an adult of 18-55 years. The material was peripheral blood, obtained in a trial of Ad26.COV2.S vaccine versus placebo. The origin of this receptor is a person between 18 and 60 years old who received the Ad26.COV2.S COVID-19 vaccine or a placebo.

The CDR3 here is CASSQEFLCGRSNQPQHF. The CDR3 DNA sequence: TGCGCCAGCAGCCAAGAATTTTTGTGTGGCAGGAGCAATCAGCCCCAGCATTTT. The rearrangement joins TRBV4-3 to TRBJ1-5; D is unresolved. The CDR3 contains 18 residues. Per germline, CDR1 LGHNA and CDR2 YSLEER. V was cut by 0 bases and J by 1 base, with 16 bases left in between.